Following are 14 T cell receptor beta chains from one sample sequenced in a study of T cell changes during pregnancy in multiple sclerosis. TCRdb's table, derived via immunoSEQ multiplex PCR, lists solely in-frame clones and lacks some. Here the sample spans approximately 50,000 clones, approximately 94% being singletons. The material was CD4+ T cells from peripheral blood mononuclear cells, obtained in the third trimester of pregnancy. The receptor set was obtained from a female donor with multiple sclerosis, enrolled in a pregnancy study.

The rearrangement uses TRBV14 and TRBJ2-5, with 7 nucleotides matching TRBD1. Germline V gene data show CDR1 as SGHDN and CDR2 as FVKESK. The V gene end was trimmed by 4 bases and the J gene end by 3 bases; junction bases not matched to a gene: 20. The length of the CDR3 is 19 residues. The CDR3 region has the DNA TGTGCCAGCAGCCGAAAACTACGACCCCCGACAGGGATTAAAGAGACCCAGTACTTC. Translated, it gives CASSRKLRPPTGIKETQYF.

V is TRBV7-8 and J is TRBJ2-6; weak D call: TRBD1 (5 bases). V lost 0 bases to trimming and J lost 1 base, with 16 bases between them. Germline V gene sequence: CDR1 SGHVS, CDR2 FQNEAQ. This CDR3 has 19 amino acids. CDR3 protein: CASSLAQGPLKSGANVLTF. In DNA form, the CDR3 reads TGTGCCAGCAGCTTAGCCCAGGGTCCCCTGAAATCTGGGGCCAACGTCCTGACTTTC.

This chain connects TRBV15 to TRBJ1-1; 7 bases match TRBD1. Germline V gives CDR1 LNHNV, CDR2 YYDKDF (reference sequence). This CDR3 has 16 residues. V shed 0 bases, J shed 4 bases, and the junction held 8 bases outside the gene matches. CDR3: CATSRDEQGLGTEAFF. The CDR3 DNA is TGTGCCACCAGCAGAGATGAACAGGGGCTGGGCACTGAAGCTTTCTTT.

V and J are TRBV6-5 and TRBJ2-1, with D perhaps matching TRBD1 (5 bases). Deletions cut 6 bases from V and 4 bases from J, with 16 bases between. Germline CDR1 reads MNHEY; CDR2 reads SVGAGI. The CDR3 sequence is 15 residues long. The DNA for the CDR3 is TGTGCCAGCAGGCCCCTAGGGGAAATGTACAATGAGCAGTTCTTC. As protein: CASRPLGEMYNEQFF.

The chain combines TRBV6-1 with TRBJ1-2; D is perhaps TRBD1 (5 bases). The ends were cut back, 1 base at V and 7 bases at J, with 10 bases in the middle. CDR1 and CDR2 from the germline V gene are MNHNS and SASEGT. The length of the CDR3 is 13 residues. The CDR3 loop reads CASSEEGLGGYTF. For the CDR3, the DNA is TGTGCCAGCAGTGAAGAGGGGCTGGGTGGCTACACCTTC.

The CDR3 region is CASSLMGQGYEQYF. DNA of the CDR3: TGTGCCAGCAGCTTAATGGGACAGGGCTACGAGCAGTACTTC. This chain connects TRBV7-2 to TRBJ2-7, with 9 nucleotides matching TRBD1. Germline CDR1 is SGHTA and CDR2 is FQGNSA. The ends lost 2 bases at V and 3 bases at J; junction bases unmatched: 2. This CDR3 comprises 14 residues.

This clone has only one observation. The junction departs from germline at one end; a sequencing error may be responsible. This sequence joins TRBV19 and TRBJ2-3; tentative D call: TRBD1 (6 bases). The CDR3 consists of 12 residues. CDR1 LNHDA and CDR2 SQIVND come from the germline V gene (reference sequence). The CDR3 DNA reads as TGTGCCAGTAGTCAATCTCGGGACACTCCTGATTTT. Translated, it gives CASSQSRDTPDF.

The CDR3 DNA reads as TGTGCCACCAGCAGAGGAGGGACAGGGCTGGGCACCATATATTTT. Its protein is CATSRGGTGLGTIYF. The rearrangement links TRBV15 to TRBJ1-3; the match to TRBD1 covers 9 bases. The CDR3 sequence is 15 residues long. Trimming removed 1 base from V and 9 bases from J; junction bases left unmatched: 7. Germline lookup yields CDR1 LNHNV and CDR2 YYDKDF (reference sequence).

V and J are TRBV29-1 and TRBJ2-3, with a weak D call TRBD2 (7 bases). V shed 2 bases and J shed 4 bases, with 13 bases lying between them. This CDR3 is 14 amino acids long. Germline CDR1 reads SQVTM; CDR2 reads ANQGSEA. DNA for the CDR3: TGCAGCGTTGAAAGGTCGCGGGGGCCAGATACGCAGTATTTT. This encodes CSVERSRGPDTQYF.

This clone was detected once. This chain joins TRBV27 and TRBJ2-5; D remains unclear. V lost 2 bases, J lost 0 bases, and 4 bases lay in between. Per germline, CDR1 MNHEY and CDR2 SMNVEV (reference sequence). The CDR3 runs to 13 residues. For the CDR3, the DNA is TGTGCCAGCAGTTTACGGTACCAAGAGACCCAGTACTTC. Translated, it gives CASSLRYQETQYF.

CDR3 in DNA: TGTGCCTGGAGATCACTCATTAACTATGGCTACACCTTC. This gives the protein CAWRSLINYGYTF. This chain links TRBV30 with TRBJ1-2, with D unclear. The CDR3 is 13 amino acids. From germline, CDR1 is GTSNPN and CDR2 SVGIG (reference sequence). The ends were cut back, 3 bases at V and 1 base at J, with 9 bases in the middle.

The chain carries TRBV2 and TRBJ2-1; 8 bases are a match to TRBD1. Looked up from germline, CDR1 is SNHLY and CDR2 is FYNNEI. There are 14 residues in the CDR3. The V gene end was trimmed by 3 bases and the J gene end by 7 bases; junction bases not matched to a gene: 5. CDR3 sequence reads: CASSDPQGANEQFF. In DNA, the CDR3 is TGTGCCAGCAGTGACCCCCAGGGGGCGAATGAGCAGTTCTTC.

V gene TRBV9 combines with J gene TRBJ1-5, with 9 bases that match TRBD1. The length of the CDR3 is 15 residues. Trimming took 0 bases from V and 2 from J; bases not matched to a gene: 0. CDR1 is SGDLS and CDR2 is YYNGEE in the germline V gene. The CDR3 spells CASSVGDRGNQPQHF. The CDR3 DNA reads TGTGCCAGCAGCGTAGGGGACAGGGGCAATCAGCCCCAGCATTTT.

The chain is built from TRBV7-8 and TRBJ1-5, with 7 bases aligning to TRBD1. The length of the CDR3 is 16 residues. Germline V gives CDR1 SGHVS, CDR2 FQNEAQ. Trimming took 2 bases from V and 5 from J; bases not matched to a gene: 9. The CDR3 protein is CASSLWVGQGDQPQHF. The CDR3, as DNA: TGTGCCAGCAGCTTATGGGTTGGGCAGGGGGATCAGCCCCAGCATTTT.